This T cell receptor (beta chain) was identified during a study of blood T cell repertoires in COVID-19. Study-wide context: Both acute and convalescent COVID-19 samples were obtained from the United States, Italy and Spain. PBMCs, B-cell-depleted T cells, or T cells were the source of the cDNA or gDNA that made up the material.

Per the authors' pipeline: Researchers report that nucleated cell counts were estimated from reference gene primer amplification. Measured with immunoSEQ multiplex PCR; TCRdb has only the in-frame clones, and not every one. The V and J calls and clone size are taken from that table; D and trimming were inferred from the DNA. This table has 100,000 to 150,000 clones, about four fifths appearing once. With V trimmed by 6 bases and J by 6 bases, 12 bases remained unmatched. Germline CDR1 KGHSH, CDR2 LQKENI. The CDR3 is 15 amino acids. Sequences were obtained from peripheral blood. The chain joins TRBV18 to TRBJ2-3; 7 bases map to TRBD2. The clonotype was recovered from a man between 60 and 75 years old with acute or convalescent COVID-19. DNA for the CDR3: TGTGCCAGCTCGCTTACAGGATCCGGGGGGGATACGCAGTATTTT. Its translation: CASSLTGSGGDTQYF.